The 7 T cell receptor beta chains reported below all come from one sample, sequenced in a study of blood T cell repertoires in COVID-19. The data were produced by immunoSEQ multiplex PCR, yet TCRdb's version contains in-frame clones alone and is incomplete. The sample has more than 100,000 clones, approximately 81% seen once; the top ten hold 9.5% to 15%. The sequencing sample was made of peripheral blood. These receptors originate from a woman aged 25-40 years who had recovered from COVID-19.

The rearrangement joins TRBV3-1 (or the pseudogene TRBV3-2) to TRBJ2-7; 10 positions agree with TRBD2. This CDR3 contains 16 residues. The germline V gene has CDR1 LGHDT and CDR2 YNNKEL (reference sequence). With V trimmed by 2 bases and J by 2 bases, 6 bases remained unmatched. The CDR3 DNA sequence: TGTGCCAGCAGCCAACTGACTAGCGGGCCCGCCTACGAGCAGTACTTC. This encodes CASSQLTSGPAYEQYF.

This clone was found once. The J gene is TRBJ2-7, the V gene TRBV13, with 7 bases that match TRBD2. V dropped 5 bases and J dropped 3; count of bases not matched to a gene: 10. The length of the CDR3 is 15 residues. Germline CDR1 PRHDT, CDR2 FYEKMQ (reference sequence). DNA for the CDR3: TGTGCCAGCAGCGCCACTCCTAGCGGCCACTACGAGCAGTACTTC. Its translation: CASSATPSGHYEQYF.

The CDR3 sequence is CASSAGLAGPPEQFF. CDR3 sequence (DNA): TGTGCCAGCAGCGCCGGACTAGCGGGACCCCCTGAGCAGTTCTTC. This chain uses TRBV7-9 with TRBJ2-1; 12 bases fit TRBD2. Germline assignment: CDR1 SEHNR and CDR2 FQNEAQ (reference sequence). V lost 5 bases, J lost 9 bases, and 8 bases stayed unmatched. The CDR3 has 15 amino acids.

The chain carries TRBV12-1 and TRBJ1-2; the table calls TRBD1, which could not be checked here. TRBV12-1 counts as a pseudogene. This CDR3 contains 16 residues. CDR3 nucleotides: TGTGCCAGCAGCTTAGACCAAACAGGGGTCTCGGGTGGCTACACCTTC. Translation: CASSLDQTGVSGGYTF.

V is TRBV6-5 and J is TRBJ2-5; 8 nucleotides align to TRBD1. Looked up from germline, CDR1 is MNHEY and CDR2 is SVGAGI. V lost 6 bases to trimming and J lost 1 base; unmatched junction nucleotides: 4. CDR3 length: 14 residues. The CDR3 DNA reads TGTGCCAGCAGGTTGGACAGGGCCCAAGAGACCCAGTACTTC. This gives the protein CASRLDRAQETQYF.

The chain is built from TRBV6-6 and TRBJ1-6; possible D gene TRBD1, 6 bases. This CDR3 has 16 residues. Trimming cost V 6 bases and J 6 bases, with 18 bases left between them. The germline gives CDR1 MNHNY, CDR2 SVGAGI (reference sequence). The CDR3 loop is CASSHGQSGSNSPLHF. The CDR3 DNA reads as TGTGCCAGCAGCCATGGACAGTCCGGTTCTAATTCACCCCTCCACTTT.

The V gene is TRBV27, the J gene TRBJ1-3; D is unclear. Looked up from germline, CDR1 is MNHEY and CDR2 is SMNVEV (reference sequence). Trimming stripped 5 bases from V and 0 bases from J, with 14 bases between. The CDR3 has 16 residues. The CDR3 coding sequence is TGTGCCAGCAGTCTCCTAAAAATAAGCTCTGGAAACACCATATATTTT. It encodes CASSLLKISSGNTIYF.